The clone carrying this T cell receptor beta chain occurred a few times. The antigen remains undetermined. TCRdb re-derived calls from the RT-PCR reads in MiXCR, one entry per CDR3 protein. This table holds about 160,000 distinct CDR3 sequences, roughly 10% found once. The sample comes from a study of response to subunit inactivated influenza vaccine. General observations from the study: The authors proposed limited new T cell recruitment per seasonal influenza vaccination.

Germline CDR1 LGHNA, CDR2 YNFKEQ. V dropped 4 bases and J dropped 3 bases, with 13 bases sitting between them. The CDR3 runs 16 residues. The chain combines TRBV4-2 with TRBJ2-6; D is possibly TRBD2 (6 bases). This TCR derives from a man aged 45-65 years who received an inactivated influenza vaccine. Specimen: non-naive T cells sorted from PBMCs, collected roughly 47 days after vaccination. CDR3: CASSPLEDYGANVLTF. The CDR3 region has the DNA TGTGCCAGCAGCCCCCTTGAGGACTATGGGGCCAACGTCCTGACTTTC.